This entry lists 13 T cell receptor beta chains sequenced from one sample in a study of T cell changes during pregnancy in multiple sclerosis. Using immunoSEQ multiplex PCR, the repertoire was profiled, and TCRdb retains in-frame clones only, with some absent. Of some 50,000 clones in the sample, approximately 90% were seen once. Sequenced material: CD8+ T cells from peripheral blood mononuclear cells, taken in the second trimester of pregnancy. These receptor sequences come from a female donor with multiple sclerosis, enrolled in a pregnancy study.

The chain links TRBV6-1 to TRBJ1-2; TRBD1 might be the D (5 bases). Germline CDR1 MNHNS, CDR2 SASEGT. V dropped 2 bases and J dropped 4 bases, with 17 bases sitting between them. The CDR3 runs to 16 residues. The CDR3 reads CASSESQGTASYGYTF. CDR3 nucleotide sequence: TGTGCCAGCAGTGAAAGTCAGGGCACAGCCTCCTATGGCTACACCTTC.

The chain links TRBV6-4 to TRBJ2-1; TRBD2 might be the D (6 bases). The germline V gene has CDR1 MRHNA and CDR2 SNTAGT. V was cut by 3 bases and J by 1 base, with 10 bases left in between. The CDR3 totals 15 residues. The CDR3 is CASSEEGLSYNEQFF. CDR3 sequence (DNA): TGTGCCAGCAGTGAGGAGGGGTTATCCTACAATGAGCAGTTCTTC.

The CDR3 region is CASSSTERVWGDTQYF. In nucleotides, the CDR3 is TGCGCCAGCAGCTCTACTGAGCGGGTGTGGGGAGATACGCAGTATTTT. The chain is built from TRBV5-1 and TRBJ2-3; possible D gene TRBD2, 6 bases. Germline V gives CDR1 SGHRS, CDR2 YFSETQ. The ends were cut back, 3 bases at V and 5 bases at J, with 19 bases in the middle. The CDR3 is 16 amino acids.

V and J are TRBV5-5 and TRBJ2-3, with 7 bases that match TRBD2. Germline loops: CDR1 SGHKS, CDR2 YYEKEE (reference sequence). Trimming removed 0 bases from V and 6 bases from J; junction bases left unmatched: 13. The CDR3 is 17 amino acids. CDR3 protein: CASSLVAASGPQDTQYF. The CDR3 region has the DNA TGTGCCAGCAGCTTGGTGGCGGCTAGCGGACCGCAGGATACGCAGTATTTT.

The chain joins TRBV14 to TRBJ2-1, with 9 bases that match TRBD2. CDR3 length equals 18 residues. In germline, CDR1 is SGHDN, CDR2 FVKESK. Losses at the gene ends were 6 bases for V and 3 bases for J; bases not matched to a gene: 15. The CDR3 spells CASSPHEGAGGLYNEQFF. CDR3 sequence (DNA): TGTGCCAGCAGTCCCCACGAAGGAGCGGGGGGACTCTACAATGAGCAGTTCTTC.

The chain joins TRBV9 to TRBJ2-5; D is perhaps TRBD2 (6 bases). Germline V gives CDR1 SGDLS, CDR2 YYNGEE. The ends were cut back, 3 bases at V and 2 bases at J, with 23 bases in the middle. The CDR3 has 18 residues. The CDR3 reads CASSAEVAGPSTQETQYF. The DNA for the CDR3 is TGTGCCAGCAGCGCTGAAGTGGCGGGACCCTCCACGCAAGAGACCCAGTACTTC.

CDR3 region: CASSLVSYEDEQYF. The CDR3 DNA is TGTGCCAGCAGCTTGGTATCCTACGAGGACGAGCAGTACTTC. The J gene is TRBJ2-7, the V gene TRBV5-4; no clear D. CDR1 is SGHNT and CDR2 is YYREEE in the germline V gene (reference sequence). The CDR3 length is 14 residues. V was pared by 0 bases and J by 5 bases, with 12 bases between.

The rearrangement uses TRBV7-2 and TRBJ2-7; 8 bases align to TRBD2. This CDR3 contains 15 residues. V gave up 1 base and J gave up 2 bases; unmatched junction bases: 4. The germline V gene encodes CDR1 SGHTA and CDR2 FQGNSA. The CDR3 here is CASSLGGAGAYEQYF. The DNA of the CDR3 is TGTGCCAGCAGCTTAGGAGGAGCGGGGGCCTACGAGCAGTACTTC. The entire variable domain, with the rest obtained from reference TRBV7-2 and TRBJ2-7, is as follows: GAGVSQSPSNKVTEKGKDVELRCDPISGHTALYWYRQSLGQGLEFLIYFQGNSAPDKSGLPSDRFSAERTGGSVSTLTIQRTQQEDSAVYLCASSLGGAGAYEQYFGPGTRLTVT.

V gene TRBV10-3 combines with J gene TRBJ1-2, with TRBD1 matching over 11 bases. The CDR3 runs 16 residues. CDR1 is ENHRY, CDR2 SYGVKD, per germline. Trimming removed 0 bases from V and 8 bases from J; junction bases left unmatched: 8. The CDR3 spells CAISESLGQGANGYTF. CDR3 DNA sequence: TGTGCCATCAGTGAGTCGTTAGGACAGGGGGCGAACGGCTACACCTTC.

The chain has TRBV30 and TRBJ2-2; TRBD2 is a possible D gene (5 bases). The CDR3 has 13 amino acids. The germline V and J ends were trimmed by 4 bases and 5 bases, with 11 bases remaining between them. The germline gives CDR1 GTSNPN, CDR2 SVGIG (reference sequence). DNA for the CDR3: TGTGCCTGGACCGGACTGGGTACCGGGGAGCTGTTTTTT. It encodes CAWTGLGTGELFF.

The chain is built from TRBV2 and TRBJ2-1, with 12 bases that match TRBD2. Germline CDR1 reads SNHLY; CDR2 reads FYNNEI. Losses at the gene ends were 6 bases for V and 1 base for J; bases not matched to a gene: 7. This CDR3 has 17 residues. CDR3 DNA sequence: TGTGCCAGCAGCGAACCACTAGCGGGGGGTTCCTACAATGAGCAGTTCTTC. Its protein is CASSEPLAGGSYNEQFF.

The rearrangement joins TRBV29-1 to TRBJ2-1, with 7 nucleotides matching TRBD1. The CDR3 has 13 amino acids. Trimming removed 3 bases from V and 10 bases from J; junction bases left unmatched: 9. Germline loops: CDR1 SQVTM, CDR2 ANQGSEA. CDR3 nucleotide sequence: TGCAGCGTTGACACTACAGGGGCCAAAGAGCAGTTCTTC. Translating gives CSVDTTGAKEQFF.

The chain recombines TRBV27 with TRBJ1-2; 8 bases match TRBD1. V shed 3 bases and J 7 bases; nucleotides not matched to a gene: 4. The CDR3 extends over 13 amino acids. The germline V gene encodes CDR1 MNHEY and CDR2 SMNVEV (reference sequence). CDR3 bases: TGTGCCAGCAGTTTGCAGGGGGCGCTTGGCTACACCTTC. As protein: CASSLQGALGYTF.